The rows below give T cell receptor beta chains drawn from one sample of a study of CD4+ T cells in melanoma. TCRdb's copy holds only in-frame clones and misses some; the assay was immunoSEQ multiplex PCR. The repertoire holds about 9,600 clones, with over 70% as singletons. Sequenced: cells from a culture (not recorded whether cultured in vitro). These receptors came from a human donor with melanoma. Each CDR3 is given with its conserved first and last residue. A D gene is named only where the DNA matches it firmly. Only part of the rows carry a size: once, few, many, or a class if the clone is expanded.

clone_size | j_call | d_call | v_call | cdr3_aa | cdr3_nt
. | TRBJ1-2 | TRBD1 | TRBV5-8 | CASSLETGANYGYTF | TGTGCCAGCAGCTTGGAGACAGGGGCTAACTATGGCTACACCTTC
. | TRBJ2-1 | TRBD2 | TRBV5-6 | CASSLVSGGRNEQFF | TGTGCCAGCAGCTTGGTTAGCGGGGGGCGCAATGAGCAGTTCTTC
. | TRBJ1-1 | . | TRBV24-1 | CATSDSAGHEAFF | TGTGCCACCAGTGATTCCGCAGGGCATGAAGCTTTCTTT
. | TRBJ2-5 | . | TRBV5-1 | CASSLVPQETQYF | TGCGCCAGCAGCTTGGTGCCCCAAGAGACCCAGTACTTC
. | TRBJ1-5 | . | TRBV6-1 | CASSEGRGGPDSNQPQHF | TGTGCCAGCAGTGAAGGAAGGGGGGGGCCGGATAGCAATCAGCCCCAGCATTTT
. | TRBJ2-1 | . | TRBV11-1 | CASSLRDNEQFF | TGTGCCAGCAGCTTAAGGGACAATGAGCAGTTCTTC
. | TRBJ1-1 | . | TRBV18 | CASSSGRGMNTEAFF | TGTGCCAGCTCATCCGGACGGGGAATGAACACTGAAGCTTTCTTT
. | TRBJ1-4 | TRBD1 | TRBV2 | CASSALAQGATNEKLFF | TGTGCCAGCAGTGCCCTTGCCCAGGGGGCAACTAATGAAAAACTGTTTTTT
. | TRBJ2-1 | . | TRBV7-2 | CASSFTGTPTTYNEQFF | TGTGCCAGCAGCTTCACCGGGACACCCACTACCTACAATGAGCAGTTCTTC
once | TRBJ1-2 | . | TRBV30 | CAFPRGGPLYGYTF | TGTGCCTTTCCTCGGGGGGGCCCGCTCTATGGCTACACCTTC